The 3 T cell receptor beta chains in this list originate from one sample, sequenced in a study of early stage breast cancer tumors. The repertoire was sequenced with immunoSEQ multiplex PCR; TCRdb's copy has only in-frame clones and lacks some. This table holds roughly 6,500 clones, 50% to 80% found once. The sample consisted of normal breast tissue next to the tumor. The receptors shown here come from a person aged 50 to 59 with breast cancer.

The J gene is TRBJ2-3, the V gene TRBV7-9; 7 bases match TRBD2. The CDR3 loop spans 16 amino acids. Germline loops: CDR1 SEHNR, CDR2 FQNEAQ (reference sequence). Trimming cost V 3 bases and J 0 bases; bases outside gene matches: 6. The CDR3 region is CASSLNRGGSTDTQYF. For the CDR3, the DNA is TGTGCCAGCAGCTTGAATCGCGGGGGAAGCACAGATACGCAGTATTTT.

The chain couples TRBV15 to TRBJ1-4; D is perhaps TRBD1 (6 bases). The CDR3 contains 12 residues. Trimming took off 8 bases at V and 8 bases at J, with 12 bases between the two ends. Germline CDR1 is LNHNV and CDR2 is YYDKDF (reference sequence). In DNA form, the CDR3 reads TGTGCCACCGCAGGGGTGGGGGAAAAACTGTTTTTT. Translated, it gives CATAGVGEKLFF.

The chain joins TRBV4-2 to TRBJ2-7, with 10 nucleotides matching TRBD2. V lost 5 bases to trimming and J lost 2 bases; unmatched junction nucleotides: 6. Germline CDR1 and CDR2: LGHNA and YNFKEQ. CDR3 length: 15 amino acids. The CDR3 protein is CASSDSGRSPYEQYF. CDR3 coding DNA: TGTGCCAGCAGCGATAGCGGGAGGTCGCCCTACGAGCAGTACTTC.